Sequencing of this TCR beta chain was carried out in a study of cytomegalovirus exposure and HLA in healthy donors. 13 Jbeta primers and 60 Vbeta primers were used for the PCR. The data were produced by immunoSEQ multiplex PCR, yet TCRdb's version contains in-frame clones alone and is incomplete. The sample shows 100,000 or so clones, roughly 82% of them seen only once. Germline V gene sequence: CDR1 MNHEY, CDR2 SMNVEV (reference sequence). This CDR3 region has 15 residues. With 5 bases removed from V and 7 bases from J, the gap between germline ends came to 20 bases. The chain employs TRBV27 and TRBJ2-5; D is possibly TRBD2 (7 bases). The receptor was isolated from a young man in good health and CMV-seropositive. The sequenced sample consisted of PBMCs. DNA for the CDR3: TGTGCCAGCAGTCGAGACAGGACTCGGGGGGTGACCCAGTACTTC. It specifies CASSRDRTRGVTQYF.